These T cell receptor beta chains were read from a single sample in a study of blood T cell repertoires in COVID-19. Assay used: immunoSEQ multiplex PCR; TCRdb lists only in-frame clones, some missing. The sample carries about 330,000 clones, roughly nine tenths recorded once. Material: PBMCs or T cells enriched from blood (not recorded which). The receptor set was obtained from a woman aged 25 to 45 who had recovered from COVID-19. CDR3s include the opening cysteine and the closing phenylalanine or tryptophan. Fields, in order: clone size, V gene, D gene, J gene, CDR3 protein, CDR3 DNA. D genes are given only for firm matches. Not every row has a clone size; where given, it reads once, few, many or a size class.

clone size: -; V gene: TRBV29-1; D gene: TRBD2; J gene: TRBJ2-1; CDR3 protein: CVIRGLGDNEQFF; CDR3 DNA: TGCGTAATCCGGGGACTAGGCGACAATGAGCAGTTCTTC
clone size: -; V gene: TRBV7-9; D gene: -; J gene: TRBJ1-2; CDR3 protein: CASSPGGAVGYTF; CDR3 DNA: TGTGCCAGCAGCCCGGGGGGGGCGGTAGGCTACACCTTC
clone size: -; V gene: TRBV20-1; D gene: -; J gene: TRBJ1-2; CDR3 protein: CSAPGWGGYTF; CDR3 DNA: TGCAGTGCTCCAGGGTGGGGAGGCTACACCTTC
clone size: -; V gene: TRBV28; D gene: TRBD1; J gene: TRBJ2-7; CDR3 protein: CASSSLGQGSSYEQYF; CDR3 DNA: TGTGCCAGCAGTTCCCTGGGACAGGGAAGCTCCTACGAGCAGTACTTC
clone size: -; V gene: TRBV4-1; D gene: -; J gene: TRBJ2-5; CDR3 protein: CASSHVQGGSGETQYF; CDR3 DNA: TGCGCCAGCAGCCACGTACAGGGCGGATCAGGGGAGACCCAGTACTTC
clone size: few; V gene: TRBV15; D gene: TRBD1; J gene: TRBJ2-7; CDR3 protein: CATSRDRSSYEQYF; CDR3 DNA: TGTGCCACCAGCCGGGACAGGAGCTCCTACGAGCAGTACTTC
clone size: -; V gene: TRBV6-1; D gene: TRBD1; J gene: TRBJ1-2; CDR3 protein: CASSEAVTGTFYGYTF; CDR3 DNA: TGTGCCAGCAGTGAAGCGGTGACAGGGACCTTCTATGGCTACACCTTC
clone size: -; V gene: TRBV19; D gene: TRBD1; J gene: TRBJ1-1; CDR3 protein: CASNRGHAAFF; CDR3 DNA: TGTGCCAGTAACAGGGGGCATGCGGCTTTCTTT
clone size: -; V gene: TRBV5-1; D gene: TRBD1; J gene: TRBJ2-3; CDR3 protein: CASSLAPPQGVATDTQYF; CDR3 DNA: TGCGCCAGCAGCTTGGCCCCCCCACAGGGGGTCGCCACAGATACGCAGTATTTT
clone size: once; V gene: TRBV5-1; D gene: -; J gene: TRBJ2-2; CDR3 protein: CASSLRGANTGELFF; CDR3 DNA: TGCGCCAGCAGCTTAAGGGGCGCGAACACCGGGGAGCTGTTTTTT
clone size: -; V gene: TRBV11-3; D gene: -; J gene: TRBJ2-2; CDR3 protein: CASSHSSGELFF; CDR3 DNA: TGTGCCAGCAGCCACAGCTCCGGGGAGCTGTTTTTT
clone size: -; V gene: TRBV4-3; D gene: TRBD2; J gene: TRBJ2-7; CDR3 protein: CASSPDPTGGLYEQYF; CDR3 DNA: TGCGCCAGCAGCCCCGATCCGACGGGAGGGCTCTACGAGCAGTACTTC
clone size: -; V gene: TRBV4-3; D gene: TRBD2; J gene: TRBJ2-1; CDR3 protein: CASSQDPIAGGRNEQFF; CDR3 DNA: TGCGCCAGCAGCCAAGACCCTATAGCGGGAGGTAGAAATGAGCAGTTCTTC
clone size: -; V gene: TRBV7-2; D gene: TRBD1; J gene: TRBJ1-6; CDR3 protein: CASSLRTGENSPLHF; CDR3 DNA: TGTGCCAGCAGCTTGAGGACAGGGGAGAATTCACCCCTCCACTTT
clone size: -; V gene: TRBV4-2; D gene: TRBD1; J gene: TRBJ1-2; CDR3 protein: CASSQASGDRGGYTF; CDR3 DNA: TGTGCCAGCAGCCAAGCCTCTGGGGACAGGGGCGGCTACACCTTC
clone size: -; V gene: TRBV7-9; D gene: -; J gene: TRBJ1-3; CDR3 protein: CASSLVGGSGNTIYF; CDR3 DNA: TGTGCCAGCAGCTTAGTGGGGGGGTCTGGAAACACCATATATTTT
clone size: -; V gene: TRBV4-1; D gene: -; J gene: TRBJ1-6; CDR3 protein: CASSQDIPGPGSYNSPLHF; CDR3 DNA: TGCGCCAGCAGCCAAGACATTCCGGGTCCGGGCTCCTATAATTCACCCCTCCACTTT
clone size: -; V gene: TRBV4-3; D gene: TRBD1; J gene: TRBJ1-1; CDR3 protein: CASSPQGQGPTEAFF; CDR3 DNA: TGCGCCAGCAGCCCGCAGGGACAGGGTCCCACTGAAGCTTTCTTT
clone size: -; V gene: TRBV6-5; D gene: -; J gene: TRBJ1-1; CDR3 protein: CASGRSGAAVPEAFF; CDR3 DNA: TGTGCCAGCGGGCGTTCAGGGGCCGCGGTGCCTGAAGCTTTCTTT
clone size: -; V gene: TRBV2; D gene: TRBD1; J gene: TRBJ1-2; CDR3 protein: CASSETGGKGGYTF; CDR3 DNA: TGTGCCAGCAGTGAAACAGGGGGAAAAGGTGGCTACACCTTC
clone size: once; V gene: TRBV11-3; D gene: -; J gene: TRBJ2-3; CDR3 protein: CASSSPLTDTQYF; CDR3 DNA: TGTGCCAGCAGCTCCCCTTTGACAGATACGCAGTATTTT
clone size: -; V gene: TRBV7-6; D gene: -; J gene: TRBJ2-3; CDR3 protein: CASSSRDTQYF; CDR3 DNA: TGTGCCAGCAGCTCTAGAGATACGCAGTATTTT
clone size: -; V gene: TRBV11-3; D gene: -; J gene: TRBJ1-1; CDR3 protein: CASSPNGGDTEAFF; CDR3 DNA: TGTGCCAGCAGCCCCAATGGAGGGGACACTGAAGCTTTCTTT
clone size: -; V gene: TRBV29-1; D gene: TRBD1; J gene: TRBJ1-1; CDR3 protein: CSGRDRGEAFF; CDR3 DNA: TGCAGCGGCAGGGACAGGGGAGAAGCTTTCTTT
clone size: -; V gene: TRBV19; D gene: TRBD2; J gene: TRBJ2-1; CDR3 protein: CASSLAGGQFREQFF; CDR3 DNA: TGTGCCAGTAGTCTAGCGGGGGGGCAATTTCGTGAGCAGTTCTTC
clone size: -; V gene: TRBV27; D gene: TRBD1; J gene: TRBJ1-2; CDR3 protein: CASSLREGGQSGGYTF; CDR3 DNA: TGTGCCAGCAGTTTACGGGAAGGGGGCCAGTCAGGAGGCTACACCTTC
clone size: -; V gene: TRBV27; D gene: TRBD1; J gene: TRBJ1-5; CDR3 protein: CASRAGTGNQPQHF; CDR3 DNA: TGTGCCAGCAGGGCAGGGACAGGTAATCAGCCCCAGCATTTT
clone size: -; V gene: TRBV28; D gene: -; J gene: TRBJ2-7; CDR3 protein: CARLAREQYF; CDR3 DNA: TGTGCCAGACTAGCTCGTGAGCAGTACTTC
clone size: -; V gene: TRBV5-1; D gene: -; J gene: TRBJ1-1; CDR3 protein: CASSLFQGNTEAFF; CDR3 DNA: TGCGCCAGCAGCTTGTTTCAGGGGAACACTGAAGCTTTCTTT
clone size: -; V gene: TRBV4-3; D gene: TRBD1; J gene: TRBJ2-7; CDR3 protein: CASSQDRGQGAFEQYF; CDR3 DNA: TGCGCCAGCAGCCAAGATAGGGGACAGGGGGCGTTCGAGCAGTACTTC
clone size: -; V gene: TRBV5-1; D gene: -; J gene: TRBJ2-2; CDR3 protein: CASSSKSDWSTGELFF; CDR3 DNA: TGCGCCAGCAGCAGCAAATCGGACTGGTCCACCGGGGAGCTGTTTTTT
clone size: -; V gene: TRBV24-1; D gene: TRBD1; J gene: TRBJ2-2; CDR3 protein: CATSDWDRSNGELFF; CDR3 DNA: TGTGCCACCAGTGATTGGGACAGGAGTAACGGGGAGCTGTTTTTT
clone size: -; V gene: TRBV27; D gene: TRBD1; J gene: TRBJ2-3; CDR3 protein: CASSTRTGLGPDTQYF; CDR3 DNA: TGTGCCAGCAGTACAAGGACAGGGCTAGGGCCAGATACGCAGTATTTT
clone size: once; V gene: TRBV5-4; D gene: TRBD2; J gene: TRBJ2-5; CDR3 protein: CASSVRGGGETQYF; CDR3 DNA: TGTGCCAGCAGCGTCCGCGGGGGTGGGGAGACCCAGTACTTC
clone size: -; V gene: TRBV7-9; D gene: -; J gene: TRBJ1-3; CDR3 protein: CASSAGSGNTIYF; CDR3 DNA: TGTGCCAGCAGCGCAGGCTCTGGAAACACCATATATTTT
clone size: -; V gene: TRBV5-1; D gene: -; J gene: TRBJ1-3; CDR3 protein: CASSADPGTGNTIYF; CDR3 DNA: TGCGCCAGCAGCGCGGACCCCGGGACAGGAAACACCATATATTTT
clone size: few; V gene: TRBV11-2; D gene: -; J gene: TRBJ2-7; CDR3 protein: CASTHSSHEQYF; CDR3 DNA: TGTGCCAGCACCCATAGTAGCCACGAGCAGTACTTC
clone size: -; V gene: TRBV6-2/TRBV6-3; D gene: -; J gene: TRBJ1-1; CDR3 protein: CASSYGGGLTEAFF; CDR3 DNA: TGTGCCAGCAGTTATGGGGGGGGCCTAACTGAAGCTTTCTTT
clone size: -; V gene: TRBV7-2; D gene: TRBD2; J gene: TRBJ2-5; CDR3 protein: CASSPSGGQETQYF; CDR3 DNA: TGTGCCAGCAGCCCGTCGGGGGGGCAAGAGACCCAGTACTTC
clone size: -; V gene: TRBV3-1/TRBV3-2; D gene: TRBD2; J gene: TRBJ2-3; CDR3 protein: CASSPTSGRADTQYF; CDR3 DNA: TGTGCCAGCAGCCCTACTAGCGGGAGGGCAGATACGCAGTATTTT
clone size: -; V gene: TRBV4-2; D gene: -; J gene: TRBJ2-1; CDR3 protein: CASSQDGGLRKPYNEQFF; CDR3 DNA: TGTGCCAGCAGCCAAGATGGAGGACTCCGGAAGCCCTACAATGAGCAGTTCTTC
clone size: once; V gene: TRBV4-1; D gene: TRBD1; J gene: TRBJ1-5; CDR3 protein: CASSSRQGESQPQHF; CDR3 DNA: TGCGCCAGCAGCAGCCGACAGGGAGAGAGCCAGCCCCAGCATTTT
clone size: -; V gene: TRBV7-3; D gene: TRBD2; J gene: TRBJ2-3; CDR3 protein: CASSPGLAGGPRSQYF; CDR3 DNA: TGTGCCAGCAGCCCCGGACTAGCGGGAGGGCCGAGGTCGCAGTATTTT
clone size: -; V gene: TRBV28; D gene: -; J gene: TRBJ2-1; CDR3 protein: CASSSTGGEQFF; CDR3 DNA: TGTGCCAGCAGCTCGACGGGCGGGGAGCAGTTCTTC
clone size: few; V gene: TRBV24-1; D gene: TRBD1; J gene: TRBJ1-1; CDR3 protein: CATSDLQGEEAFF; CDR3 DNA: TGTGCCACCAGTGATTTGCAGGGGGAGGAAGCTTTCTTT
clone size: -; V gene: TRBV19; D gene: -; J gene: TRBJ2-1; CDR3 protein: CASSSGGLNNEQFF; CDR3 DNA: TGTGCCAGTAGTAGCGGAGGACTAAACAATGAGCAGTTCTTC
clone size: -; V gene: TRBV3-1/TRBV3-2; D gene: -; J gene: TRBJ2-7; CDR3 protein: CASSQVSGSSPYEQYF; CDR3 DNA: TGTGCCAGCAGCCAAGTCAGCGGGTCAAGCCCCTACGAGCAGTACTTC
clone size: -; V gene: TRBV7-9; D gene: TRBD1; J gene: TRBJ1-2; CDR3 protein: CASSSGGGSYGYTF; CDR3 DNA: TGTGCCAGCAGCTCAGGGGGCGGGAGCTATGGCTACACCTTC
clone size: -; V gene: TRBV9; D gene: TRBD1; J gene: TRBJ2-7; CDR3 protein: CASSVGTGEFDEQYF; CDR3 DNA: TGTGCCAGCAGCGTCGGGACAGGGGAGTTCGACGAGCAGTACTTC
clone size: -; V gene: TRBV15; D gene: TRBD2; J gene: TRBJ2-3; CDR3 protein: CATSPGLAGADTQYF; CDR3 DNA: TGTGCCACCAGCCCTGGACTAGCGGGAGCAGATACGCAGTATTTT
clone size: -; V gene: TRBV2; D gene: -; J gene: TRBJ1-3; CDR3 protein: CASSGNSGNTIYF; CDR3 DNA: TGTGCCAGCAGCGGGAACTCTGGAAACACCATATATTTT
clone size: -; V gene: TRBV7-2; D gene: TRBD2; J gene: TRBJ2-2; CDR3 protein: CASSLRGTSANTGELFF; CDR3 DNA: TGTGCCAGCAGCTTACGAGGGACTAGCGCGAACACCGGGGAGCTGTTTTTT
clone size: -; V gene: TRBV5-1; D gene: -; J gene: TRBJ1-3; CDR3 protein: CASSLGEASSGNTIYF; CDR3 DNA: TGCGCCAGCAGCTTGGGGGAGGCTAGCTCTGGAAACACCATATATTTT
clone size: -; V gene: TRBV3-1/TRBV3-2; D gene: -; J gene: TRBJ2-5; CDR3 protein: CASSTRRVPETQYF; CDR3 DNA: TGTGCCAGCAGCACCAGGCGGGTCCCAGAGACCCAGTACTTC
clone size: -; V gene: TRBV24-1; D gene: -; J gene: TRBJ2-3; CDR3 protein: CATSDPGLSTDTQYF; CDR3 DNA: TGTGCCACCAGTGATCCGGGACTGTCCACAGATACGCAGTATTTT
clone size: -; V gene: TRBV5-6; D gene: -; J gene: TRBJ1-2; CDR3 protein: CASSQGGNYGYTF; CDR3 DNA: TGTGCCAGCAGCCAAGGAGGGAACTATGGCTACACCTTC
clone size: few; V gene: TRBV18; D gene: -; J gene: TRBJ2-3; CDR3 protein: CASSQMESTTDTQYF; CDR3 DNA: TGTGCCAGCTCTCAAATGGAGTCAACCACAGATACGCAGTATTTT
clone size: -; V gene: TRBV5-5; D gene: TRBD1; J gene: TRBJ1-6; CDR3 protein: CASSSPTGTGVRSPLHF; CDR3 DNA: TGTGCCAGCAGTTCCCCGACGGGGACAGGGGTTCGTTCACCCCTCCACTTT
clone size: -; V gene: TRBV7-2; D gene: TRBD1; J gene: TRBJ2-7; CDR3 protein: CASSSRDRGIYEQYF; CDR3 DNA: TGTGCCAGCAGCTCCCGGGACAGGGGTATCTACGAGCAGTACTTC